The T cell receptor (beta chain) under discussion was sequenced for a study of T cells in Graves' hyperthyroidism and ophthalmopathy. Study as a whole: Pretreatment peripheral blood was obtained at initial diagnosis. Findings and limits, study-wide: Among thyroid clonotypes expanded above 0.001, most also appeared in blood.

This clonotype came up many times. Its antigen is as yet unknown. The length of the CDR3 is 16 residues. Looked up from germline, CDR1 is MNHNS and CDR2 is SASEGT. V shed 4 bases, J shed 2 bases, and the junction held 3 bases outside the gene matches. Using RNA transcripts as the source, TCR beta CDR3 regions were amplified. The TCR CDR3 was amplified in a first-round RT-PCR using the HTBI primer set. TCRdb reprocessed the multiplex PCR reads via MiXCR and lists one record per CDR3 protein. Found here are 100,000 to 140,000 distinct CDR3 sequences, approximately 15% of them singletons; the top ten hold around 44%.

Sequenced material: blood. This clonotype was obtained from a woman aged 50 to 65 with Graves' hyperthyroidism. This chain links TRBV6-1 with TRBJ2-3, with 13 bases identical to TRBD2. The CDR3 reads CASSVGLAGLTDTQYF. The CDR3, as DNA: TGTGCCAGCAGTGTGGGACTAGCGGGACTCACAGATACGCAGTATTTT.